This TCR beta chain emerged from a study of T cells after yellow fever vaccination. This clonotype was counted a few times. CDR1 is SGHNT and CDR2 is YENEEA in the germline V gene. J gave up 4 bases and V 5 bases, and 13 bases lay outside the gene matches. The CDR3 spans 17 residues. MiXCR, applied by TCRdb to the 5' RACE reads, yields one record per CDR3 protein. The table shows some 350,000 distinct CDR3 sequences, with 8.7% occurring only once. Sample: PBMCs, taken on the day of the first yellow fever vaccination. The chain couples TRBV11-3 to TRBJ2-2; 7 bases are a match to TRBD1. This clonotype was obtained from a young man who received the YFV17D yellow fever vaccine. The chain's CDR3 is CASSQGQPRWGTGELFF. In DNA form, the CDR3 reads TGTGCCAGCAGCCAGGGACAGCCAAGATGGGGCACCGGGGAGCTGTTTTTT.